The following is a TCR beta chain sequence with its context. Extracted from the samples, RNA was reverse transcribed into cDNA to serve as the sequencing template. Sequencing was performed with immunoSEQ multiplex PCR; in TCRdb, only in-frame clones are kept and a portion is missing. The data contain 150,000 or so clones, approximately 50% of them singletons. This entry is derived from a study of CD8+ T cells in alopecia areata. Germline lookup yields CDR1 DFQATT and CDR2 SNEGSKA (reference sequence). Germline trimming cut 0 bases from V and 15 bases from J; bases unmatched to any gene: 1. This CDR3 has 10 residues.

The chain carries TRBV20-1 and TRBJ2-1; 8 nucleotides match TRBD1. The source is a human donor with alopecia areata. The sample consisted of CD4+ T cells sorted from blood. The CDR3 reads CSARETGGFF. Here the CDR3 DNA reads TGCAGTGCTAGAGAAACAGGGGGGTTCTTC.